The T cell receptor (beta chain) described here comes from a study of T cell responses to AZD1222 COVID-19 vaccine. Clones were read by immunoSEQ multiplex PCR, and TCRdb kept only the in-frame ones, dropping some. The sample consists of around 140,000 clones, roughly 90% of them appearing once. The CDR3 is 11 residues long. From germline, CDR1 is DFQATT and CDR2 SNEGSKA (reference sequence). This receptor was identified in an adult who received the AZD1222 COVID-19 vaccine. The input for sequencing was peripheral blood, taken 28 days after the second AZD1222 dose. The rearrangement joins TRBV20-1 to TRBJ2-7, with a weak D call TRBD2 (6 bases). The CDR3 spells CTPGGGGEQYF. CDR3 DNA sequence: TGCACCCCCGGGGGAGGAGGCGAGCAGTACTTC.